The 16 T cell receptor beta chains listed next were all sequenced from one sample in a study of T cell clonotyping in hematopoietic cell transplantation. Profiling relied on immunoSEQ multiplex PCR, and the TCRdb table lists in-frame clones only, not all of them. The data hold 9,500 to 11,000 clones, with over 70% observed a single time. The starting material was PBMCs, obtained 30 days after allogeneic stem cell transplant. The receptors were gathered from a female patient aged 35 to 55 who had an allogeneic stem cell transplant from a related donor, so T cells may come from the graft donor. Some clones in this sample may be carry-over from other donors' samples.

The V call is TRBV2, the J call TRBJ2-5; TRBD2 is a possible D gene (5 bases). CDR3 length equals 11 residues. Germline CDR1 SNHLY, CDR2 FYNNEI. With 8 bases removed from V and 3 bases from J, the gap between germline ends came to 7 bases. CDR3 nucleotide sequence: TGTGCCAGCGTGAGGGAAGAGACCCAGTACTTC. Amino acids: CASVREETQYF.

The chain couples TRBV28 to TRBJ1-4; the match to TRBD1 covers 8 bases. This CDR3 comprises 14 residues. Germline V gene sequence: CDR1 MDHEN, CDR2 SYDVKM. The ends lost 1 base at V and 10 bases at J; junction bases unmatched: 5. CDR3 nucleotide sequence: TGTGCCAGCAGTTTATCCGGGACAGGAAGAAAACTGTTTTTT. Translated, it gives CASSLSGTGRKLFF.

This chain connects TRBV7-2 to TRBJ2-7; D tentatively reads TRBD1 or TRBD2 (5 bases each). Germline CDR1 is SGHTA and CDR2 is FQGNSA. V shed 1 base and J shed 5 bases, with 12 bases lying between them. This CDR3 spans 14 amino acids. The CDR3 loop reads CASSLGGFFDEQYF. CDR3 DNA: TGTGCCAGCAGCTTAGGGGGGTTCTTCGACGAGCAGTACTTC.

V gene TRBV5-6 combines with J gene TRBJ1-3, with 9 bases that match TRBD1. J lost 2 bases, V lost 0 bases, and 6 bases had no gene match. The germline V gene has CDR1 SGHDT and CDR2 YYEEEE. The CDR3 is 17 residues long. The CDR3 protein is CASSLGGTGKTGNTIYF. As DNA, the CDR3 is TGTGCCAGCAGCTTGGGAGGGACAGGGAAAACTGGAAACACCATATATTTT. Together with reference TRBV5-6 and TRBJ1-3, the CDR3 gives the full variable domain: DAGVTQSPTHLIKTRGQQVTLRCSPKSGHDTVSWYQQALGQGPQFIFQYYEEEERQRGNFPDRFSGHQFPNYSSELNVNALLLGDSALYLCASSLGGTGKTGNTIYFGEGSWLTVV.

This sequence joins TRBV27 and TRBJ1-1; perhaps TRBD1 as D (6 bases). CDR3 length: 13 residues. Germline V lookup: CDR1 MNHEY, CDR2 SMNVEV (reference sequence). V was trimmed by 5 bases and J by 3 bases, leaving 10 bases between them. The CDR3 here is CASSREGDTEAFF. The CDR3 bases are TGTGCCAGCAGTCGAGAGGGGGACACTGAAGCTTTCTTT.

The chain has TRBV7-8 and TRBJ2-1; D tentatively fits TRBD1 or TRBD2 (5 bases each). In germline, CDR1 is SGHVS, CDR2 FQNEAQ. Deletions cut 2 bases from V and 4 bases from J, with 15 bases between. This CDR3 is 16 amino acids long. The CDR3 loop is CASSLQGTLRYNEQFF. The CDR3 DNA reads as TGTGCCAGCAGCTTACAAGGGACCCTCCGATACAATGAGCAGTTCTTC.

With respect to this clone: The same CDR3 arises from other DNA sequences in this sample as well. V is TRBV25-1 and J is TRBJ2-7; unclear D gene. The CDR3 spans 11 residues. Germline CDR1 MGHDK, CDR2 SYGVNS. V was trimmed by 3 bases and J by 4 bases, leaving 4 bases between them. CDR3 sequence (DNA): TGTGCCAGCAGTGACGGATACGAGCAGTACTTC. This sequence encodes CASSDGYEQYF.

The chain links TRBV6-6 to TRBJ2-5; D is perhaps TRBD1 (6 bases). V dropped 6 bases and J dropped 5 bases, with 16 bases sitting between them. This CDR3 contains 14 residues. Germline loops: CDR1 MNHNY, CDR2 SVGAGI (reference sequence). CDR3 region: CASRETGVGETQYF. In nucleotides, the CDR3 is TGTGCCAGCAGAGAGACAGGTGTGGGGGAGACCCAGTACTTC.

The CDR3 bases are TGTGCCAGCAGCTTAGCCGGTAGCGGGAACTACGAGCAGTACTTC. Translation gives CASSLAGSGNYEQYF. V usage is TRBV7-9 and J usage is TRBJ2-7; TRBD2 agrees at 8 bases. Germline V gene sequence: CDR1 SEHNR, CDR2 FQNEAQ (reference sequence). The CDR3 has 15 residues. Losses at the gene ends were 0 bases for V and 3 bases for J; bases not matched to a gene: 4.

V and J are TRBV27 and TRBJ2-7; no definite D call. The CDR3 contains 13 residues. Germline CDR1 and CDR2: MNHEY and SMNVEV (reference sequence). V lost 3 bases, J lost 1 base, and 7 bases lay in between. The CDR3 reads CASSFRTSYEQYF. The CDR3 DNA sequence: TGTGCCAGCAGTTTCAGGACGTCCTACGAGCAGTACTTC.

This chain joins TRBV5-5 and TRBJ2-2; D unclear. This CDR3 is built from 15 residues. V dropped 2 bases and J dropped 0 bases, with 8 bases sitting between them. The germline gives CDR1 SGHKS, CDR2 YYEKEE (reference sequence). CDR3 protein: CASSFGSPNTGELFF. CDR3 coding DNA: TGTGCCAGCAGCTTCGGTTCACCGAACACCGGGGAGCTGTTTTTT.

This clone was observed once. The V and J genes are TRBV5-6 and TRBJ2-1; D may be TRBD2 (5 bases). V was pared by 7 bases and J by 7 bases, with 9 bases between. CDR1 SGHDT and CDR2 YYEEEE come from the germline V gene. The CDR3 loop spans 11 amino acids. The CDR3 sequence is CASSTRNEQFF. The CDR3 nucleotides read TGTGCCAGCTCCACTAGGAATGAGCAGTTCTTC.

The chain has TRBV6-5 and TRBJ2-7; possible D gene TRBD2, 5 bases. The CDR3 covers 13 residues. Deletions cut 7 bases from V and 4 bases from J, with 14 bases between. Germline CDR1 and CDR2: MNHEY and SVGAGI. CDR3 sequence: CASMPGRGYEQYF. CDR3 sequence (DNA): TGTGCCAGCATGCCGGGAAGAGGGTACGAGCAGTACTTC.

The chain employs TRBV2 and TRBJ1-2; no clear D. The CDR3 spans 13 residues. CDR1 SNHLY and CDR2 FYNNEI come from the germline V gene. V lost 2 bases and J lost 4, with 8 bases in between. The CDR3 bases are TGTGCCAGCAGTGAAATGGCAGGCTATGGCTACACCTTC. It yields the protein CASSEMAGYGYTF.

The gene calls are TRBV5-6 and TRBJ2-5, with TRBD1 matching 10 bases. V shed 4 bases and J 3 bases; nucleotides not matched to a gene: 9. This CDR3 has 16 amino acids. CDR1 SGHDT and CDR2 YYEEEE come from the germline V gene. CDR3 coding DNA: TGTGCCAGCAGCGTTTCGGGACAGGGGATAGAAGAGACCCAGTACTTC. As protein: CASSVSGQGIEETQYF. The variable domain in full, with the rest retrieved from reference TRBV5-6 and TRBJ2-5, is DAGVTQSPTHLIKTRGQQVTLRCSPKSGHDTVSWYQQALGQGPQFIFQYYEEEERQRGNFPDRFSGHQFPNYSSELNVNALLLGDSALYLCASSVSGQGIEETQYFGPGTRLLVL.

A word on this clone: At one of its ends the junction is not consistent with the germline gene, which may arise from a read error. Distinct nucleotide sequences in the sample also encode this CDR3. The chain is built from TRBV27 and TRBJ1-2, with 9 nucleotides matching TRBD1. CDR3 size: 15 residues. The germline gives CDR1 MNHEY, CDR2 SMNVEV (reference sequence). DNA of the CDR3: TGTGCCAGCAGTTTAACACAGGGGGCTTTGGTTGGCTACACCTTT. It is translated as CASSLTQGALVGYTF.